The source of this TCR beta chain is a study of a mutant IDH1 vaccine in newly diagnosed glioma. On the study more broadly: Treatment recipients were 62.5% male and around 40% female, and their mean age was about 40 years. Most patients had radiochemotherapy with temozolomide before enrollment; others had one alone. Points from the study as a whole: Apparently, pseudoprogression bore no relation to changes among the top peripheral T cell clonotypes.

Indicated time point: baseline, week 1 (first vaccination visit). Indicated treatment: pre-vaccination baseline after standard-of-care therapy. The donor cohort comprised cases of new WHO grade 3 or 4 IDH1-mutant, ATRX-lost astrocytoma. Worth noting for this clone: The antigen remains unidentified.

Measured with immunoSEQ multiplex PCR; TCRdb has only the in-frame clones, and not every one. Here the sample spans some 61,000 clones, roughly 85% being singletons. The specimen was PBMCs, collected from a glioma patient treated with radiotherapy, temozolomide or both. The clonotype originates from a man aged 25-40 years with glioma.

The CDR3 DNA is TGTGCCAGCTCTAAAATCACGGCAGGAGATAACTATGGCTACACCTTC. This codes for CASSKITAGDNYGYTF. The chain is built from TRBV18 and TRBJ1-2; D gene unclear. Germline-derived CDR1 and CDR2 are KGHSH and LQKENI. This CDR3 spans 16 amino acids. V shed 6 bases and J shed 1 base, with 18 bases lying between them.